The 24 T cell receptor beta chains listed next were all sequenced from one sample in a study of tissue T cells after allogeneic stem cell transplantation. Time point described: mouse harvest day 14 after allogeneic transplant. Each mouse received 10^7 T-cell-depleted marrow cells plus 10^6 splenic CD5+ T cells by tail vein. Repertoires were generated with immunoSEQ multiplex PCR, while TCRdb's copy carries only in-frame clones and drops some. This sample carries just over 3,000 clones, under 45% of them seen once, and the ten largest clones take roughly 30%. The sequenced sample was gut tissue. The receptors were gathered from a female BALB/c mouse given C57BL/6 T cells with graft-versus-host disease after an allogeneic hematopoietic cell transplant.

On this clone itself: The genes are named according to mouse. With the read ending 1 residue before the CDR3 end, the germline J gene is used to fill in that end. The J gene is TRBJ1-6, the V gene TRBV26; D possibly corresponds to TRBD1 (5 bases). TRBJ1-6 belongs to the ORF category, with a function that is uncertain. CDR1 is KGHPV and CDR2 is FQNQEV in the germline V gene (reference sequence). V dropped 3 bases and J dropped 4 bases, with 7 bases sitting between them. This CDR3 has 14 amino acids. The CDR3 sequence is CASSLDRYNSPLYF. CDR3 DNA, as far as it was read: TGTGCCAGCAGTCTCGACAGATATAATTCGCCCCTCTAC.

With respect to this clone: Genes and germline come from the mouse. Read data end 1 residue before the CDR3 end; the end is taken from the germline J gene. The chain links TRBV23 to TRBJ2-1; the table names TRBD2, a call not compared with the DNA. Looked up from germline, CDR1 is KGHTA and CDR2 is FQNQQP. This CDR3 has 15 amino acids. The CDR3 loop is CSSSRDWGNYAEQFF. The sequenced CDR3 bases are TGCTCCAGCAGCAGGGACTGGGGAAACTATGCTGAGCAGTTC.

With regard to this clone: Gene names are mouse gene names. The read ends 1 residue before the CDR3 terminus; that terminus is restored from the germline J gene. The chain employs TRBV12-2 and TRBJ1-6; D might be TRBD1 (6 bases). TRBJ1-6 is identified as an open reading frame with a role that is uncertain. V was pared by 0 bases and J by 4 bases, with 6 bases between. Germline-derived CDR1 and CDR2 are SGHLS and HYDKME. The CDR3 sequence is 14 residues long. CDR3 region: CASSLGQYNSPLYF. The part of the CDR3 DNA that was read is TGTGCCAGCTCTCTCGGACAGTATAATTCGCCCCTCTAC.

About this clone: The germline and genes are mouse ones. The observed sequence ends 1 residue before the CDR3 terminus, with the missing tail filled in from the germline J gene. The rearrangement uses TRBV12-2 and TRBJ2-4; D call uncertain. This CDR3 is built from 11 residues. The V end was cut by 2 bases, the J end by 5 bases, with 4 bases between. Germline V lookup: CDR1 SGHLS, CDR2 HYDKME. The CDR3 bases that were read are TGTGCCAGCTCTCCCAGAAACACCTTGTAC. It specifies CASSPRNTLY. The complete CDR3 reads CASSPRNTLYF.

This clone is termed hyperexpanded. The genes are named according to mouse. Coverage ceases 1 residue before the CDR3 finishes, and the germline J gene fills in the end. The V and J genes are TRBV13-2 and TRBJ1-4; 9 nucleotides line up with TRBD1. The length of the CDR3 is 14 residues. V lost 2 bases, J lost 6 bases, and 2 bases stayed unmatched. Germline V lookup: CDR1 NNHNN, CDR2 SYGAGS (reference sequence). CDR3 DNA, as far as it was read: TGTGCCAGCGGTGAACAGGGGGCCGACGAAAGATTATTT. Its translation is CASGEQGADERLF. The whole CDR3 sequence is CASGEQGADERLFF.

The table lists this clone with a few counts. The genes and germline here are from mouse. The CDR3 extends 1 residue past the end of the read, so its final part is completed from the germline J gene. The chain couples TRBV26 to TRBJ2-1; the D gene is possibly TRBD1 (5 bases). Germline V gene data show CDR1 as KGHPV and CDR2 as FQNQEV (reference sequence). V was pared by 4 bases and J by 4 bases, with 11 bases between. The CDR3 is made up of 14 amino acids. The covered CDR3 bases are TGTGCCAGCAGTCAGGAGAGGGGTTATGCTGAGCAGTTC. Protein sequence: CASSQERGYAEQF. The CDR3 reads in full as CASSQERGYAEQFF.

On this clone: Genes here carry mouse names. The CDR3 goes on 1 residue after the read ends, and that part is filled in from the germline J gene. Other DNA sequences of this sample code for an identical CDR3. V and J are TRBV31 and TRBJ2-4, with 8 bases identical to TRBD1. With 0 bases clipped from V and 3 bases from J, the junction kept 5 bases outside the gene matches. CDR3 size: 15 residues. Germline loops: CDR1 GKSSPN, CDR2 SITVG. Incomplete CDR3 DNA: TGTGCCTGGAGTCTAAGACAGGGGAGACAAAACACCTTGTAC. As protein: CAWSLRQGRQNTLY. The CDR3 reads in full as CAWSLRQGRQNTLYF.

As to this clone: Genes and germline are mouse. Sequencing ends 1 residue short of the CDR3 end; the germline J gene provides the rest. V gene TRBV19 combines with J gene TRBJ1-1; no reliable D call. V lost 4 bases, J lost 0 bases, and 7 bases lay in between. The CDR3 sequence is 13 residues long. From germline, CDR1 is FNHDT and CDR2 SITEND (reference sequence). The covered CDR3 bases are TGTGCCAGCAGTCCGGCTGCAAACACAGAAGTCTTC. Translating gives CASSPAANTEVF. The whole CDR3 sequence is CASSPAANTEVFF.

Details on this clone: The germline and genes are mouse ones. Read data end 1 residue before the CDR3 end; the end is taken from the germline J gene. The genes are TRBV3 and TRBJ2-3, with 12 nucleotides matching TRBD2. Germline values: CDR1 SNHLY, CDR2 FYNGKV (reference sequence). The length of the CDR3 is 15 residues. V was pared by 5 bases and J by 4 bases, with 4 bases of the junction left unmatched. The CDR3 is CASSRLGGRPETLYF. CDR3 bases read: TGTGCCAGCAGCCGACTGGGGGGGCGCCCAGAAACGCTGTAT. The full variable domain, with the rest looked up from reference TRBV3 and TRBJ2-3, is GPKVLQIPSHQIIDMGQMVTLNCDPVSNHLYFYWYKQILGQQMEFLVNFYNGKVMEKSKLFKDQFSVERPDGSYFTLKIQPTALEDSAVYFCASSRLGGRPETLYFGSGTRLTVL.

This clone was detected a few times. These gene names are mouse names. The CDR3 reads CASSRQGNSDYTF. The sequenced CDR3 bases are TGTGCCAGCAGCCGACAGGGGAACTCCGACTACACC. The chain couples TRBV3 to TRBJ1-2; TRBD1 matches at 8 bases. The read terminates 1 residue before the CDR3 end, so the remaining end is supplied by the germline J gene. Trimming at V came to 5 bases and at J to 2 bases, leaving 1 base not matched to a gene. Germline lookup yields CDR1 SNHLY and CDR2 FYNGKV (reference sequence). This CDR3 is 13 amino acids long.

This clone was counted between two and nine times. The listed genes are named as in mouse. The CDR3 is cut off 1 residue early in the read; its end comes from the germline J gene. This rearrangement joins TRBV3 to TRBJ1-3; no definite D call. Looked up from germline, CDR1 is SNHLY and CDR2 is FYNGKV (reference sequence). V was pared by 3 bases and J by 0 bases, with 6 bases between. CDR3 size: 14 residues. This chain's CDR3 is CASSFQSSGNTLYF. The DNA read from the CDR3 is TGTGCCAGCAGCTTCCAGTCTTCTGGAAATACGCTCTAT.

About this clone: The genes and germline here are from mouse. The CDR3 end falls 1 residue outside the read, so it is completed with the germline J gene. The chain uses TRBV12-2 and TRBJ1-4; D call uncertain. Germline V gene lookup returns CDR1 SGHLS and CDR2 HYDKME. V lost 1 base, J lost 0 bases, and 8 bases lay in between. The CDR3 totals 15 residues. CDR3 sequence reads: CASSLAGISNERLFF. Partial CDR3 DNA: TGTGCCAGCTCTCTTGCGGGTATTTCCAACGAAAGATTATTT.

As for this clone: Gene names and germline refer to mouse. The CDR3 end is not reached by the read, which stops 1 residue before it; the germline J gene fills it in. V gene TRBV13-2 combines with J gene TRBJ1-4, with D perhaps TRBD1 (6 bases). The germline V gene encodes CDR1 NNHNN and CDR2 SYGAGS (reference sequence). The CDR3 is 14 amino acids. V lost 3 bases, J lost 7 bases, and 13 bases lay in between. The CDR3 region is CASGGGREGERLFF. The part of the CDR3 DNA that was read is TGTGCCAGCGGTGGGGGGCGCGAGGGCGAAAGATTATTT.

This clone was found a few times. Each gene name is a mouse one. Sequencing ends 1 residue short of the CDR3 end; the germline J gene provides the rest. This sequence joins TRBV5 and TRBJ2-5; weak D call: TRBD2 (6 bases). The V gene's germline CDR1 is LGHNA and CDR2 YNLKQL (reference sequence). The V gene lost 3 bases and the J gene lost 0 bases, with 7 bases spanning the gap. This CDR3 is built from 14 residues. CDR3 DNA, as far as it was read: TGTGCCAGCAGCCAGGGGGGTAACCAAGACACCCAGTAC. Its translation: CASSQGGNQDTQY. The entire CDR3 is CASSQGGNQDTQYF.

The table lists this clone with a few counts. Gene names refer to mouse genes. From the germline J gene comes the end of the CDR3, since the read stops 1 residue before it. The chain couples TRBV12-1 to TRBJ1-1; D perhaps matches TRBD1 (6 bases). CDR1 is SGHSN and CDR2 is HYEKVE in the germline V gene. The ends were cut back, 1 base at V and 1 base at J, with 6 bases in the middle. The CDR3 is 13 residues long. The covered CDR3 bases are TGTGCCAGCTCTCTGGGACAAAACACAGAAGTCTTC. This codes for CASSLGQNTEVF. The complete CDR3 sequence is CASSLGQNTEVFF. Based on the CDR3 plus reference TRBV12-1 and TRBJ1-1, the full variable domain is DSGVVQSPRHIIKEKGGRSVLTCIPISGHSNVVWYQQTLGKELKFLIQHYEKVERDKGFLPSRFSVQQFDDYHSEMNMSALELEDSAMYFCASSLGQNTEVFFGKGTRLTVV.

The table lists this clone with a few counts. The genes and germline here are from mouse. The sequenced fragment ends 1 residue before the CDR3 boundary, so the rest is inferred from the germline J gene. V gene TRBV5 combines with J gene TRBJ2-7; D is perhaps TRBD2 (5 bases). V was pared by 0 bases and J by 1 base, with 7 bases between. The CDR3 is 14 residues long. Germline V gene sequence: CDR1 LGHNA, CDR2 YNLKQL (reference sequence). The part of the CDR3 DNA that was read is TGTGCCAGCAGCCAAGATAACTGGTCCTATGAACAGTAC. Translating it yields CASSQDNWSYEQY. The entire CDR3 protein reads CASSQDNWSYEQYF.

Concerning this clone: Genes here carry mouse names. The read gets to within 1 residue of the CDR3 end, and the germline J gene fills in the rest. The V gene is TRBV1, the J gene TRBJ1-1; no definite D call. V was shortened by 0 bases and J by 0 bases, with 5 bases between the two germline ends. Per the germline V gene, CDR1 is NSQYPW and CDR2 is LRSPGD (reference sequence). This CDR3 is built from 14 residues. CDR3 DNA, as far as it was read: TGCACCTGCAGTGCAGATGCGACAAACACAGAAGTCTTC. Protein sequence: CTCSADATNTEVF. In full, the CDR3 reads CTCSADATNTEVFF.

Only a few counts were recorded for this clone. Mouse names are used for the genes. The read stops 1 residue short of the end of the CDR3; the missing end is completed from the germline J gene. V is TRBV26 and J is TRBJ2-3, with D perhaps matching TRBD1 or TRBD2 (5 bases each). Germline V lookup: CDR1 KGHPV, CDR2 FQNQEV (reference sequence). This CDR3 has 16 amino acids. The V gene lost 0 bases and the J gene lost 0 bases, with 10 bases spanning the gap. The sequenced part of the CDR3 DNA is TGTGCCAGCAGTCTGTCTAGGGGCGCGAGTGCAGAAACGCTGTAT. Translated, it gives CASSLSRGASAETLY. The entire CDR3 reads CASSLSRGASAETLYF.

Turning to this clone: Each gene name is a mouse one. The CDR3 end falls 1 residue outside the read, so it is completed with the germline J gene. The rearrangement joins TRBV12-1 to TRBJ2-4; perhaps TRBD1 as D (6 bases). Germline CDR1 and CDR2: SGHSN and HYEKVE. With 0 bases removed from V and 0 bases from J, the gap between germline ends came to 9 bases. The length of the CDR3 is 15 residues. The CDR3 loop is CASSLIQGSQNTLYF. CDR3 DNA (partial): TGTGCCAGCTCTCTCATCCAGGGGAGTCAAAACACCTTGTAC.

Comments on this clone: All gene names here are mouse names. Read coverage stops 1 residue before the CDR3 terminus; the germline J gene supplies the remainder. The V and J genes are TRBV3 and TRBJ2-7; D not certain. The germline V gene encodes CDR1 SNHLY and CDR2 FYNGKV (reference sequence). This CDR3 region has 13 residues. V lost 0 bases to trimming and J lost 7 bases, with 10 bases between them. The covered CDR3 bases are TGTGCCAGCAGCTTAGCGCTAGGGTGGGAACAGTAC. The encoded protein is CASSLALGWEQY. The complete CDR3 reads CASSLALGWEQYF.

Details on this clone: Gene names and germline match the mouse. The observed sequence ends 1 residue before the CDR3 terminus, with the missing tail filled in from the germline J gene. The chain is built from TRBV13-3 and TRBJ2-1, with D unresolved. This CDR3 region has 11 residues. Germline CDR1 is NNHDY and CDR2 is SYVADS. V was clipped by 2 bases and J by 9 bases, with 6 bases between them. CDR3 bases read: TGTGCCAGCAGTGACAGGCTTGAGCAGTTC. Its translation is CASSDRLEQF. The whole CDR3 protein reads CASSDRLEQFF.

On this clone itself: Mouse gene names apply. The read is 1 residue too short to cover the CDR3 end, so that end is filled in from the germline J gene. The genes are TRBV26 and TRBJ2-3; possible D gene TRBD1, 5 bases. There are 15 residues in the CDR3. Germline CDR1 is KGHPV and CDR2 is FQNQEV (reference sequence). Trimming cost V 3 bases and J 0 bases, with 10 bases left between them. This CDR3 is CASSLQGSSAETLYF. The sequenced part of the CDR3 DNA is TGTGCCAGCAGTCTTCAGGGCTCTAGTGCAGAAACGCTGTAT.

About this clone: Genes and germline come from the mouse. The read gets to within 1 residue of the CDR3 end, and the germline J gene fills in the rest. The chain is built from TRBV23 and TRBJ1-2; TRBD1, the table's D call, lacks a check against the DNA. The V gene's germline CDR1 is KGHTA and CDR2 FQNQQP. The CDR3 runs to 13 residues. The CDR3 bases that were read are TGCTCCAGCAGTCAAACAGGGGGCTCCGACTACACC. Amino acids: CSSSQTGGSDYT. Given in full, the CDR3 is CSSSQTGGSDYTF.

To note about this clone: Genes and germline come from the mouse. The sequenced fragment ends 1 residue before the CDR3 boundary, so the rest is inferred from the germline J gene. The V gene is TRBV26, the J gene TRBJ2-7; 9 bases map to TRBD1. This CDR3 has 14 residues. Germline V gives CDR1 KGHPV, CDR2 FQNQEV (reference sequence). The ends lost 1 base at V and 2 bases at J; junction bases unmatched: 0. CDR3 bases read: TGTGCCAGCAGTCTGTGGACAGGGGCCTATGAACAGTAC. This encodes CASSLWTGAYEQY. The CDR3 as a whole reads CASSLWTGAYEQYF.